This T cell receptor (beta chain) was retrieved from a study of cytomegalovirus exposure and HLA in healthy donors. 13 Jbeta primers and 60 Vbeta primers were used for the PCR. This table comes from immunoSEQ multiplex PCR, and its TCRdb copy is limited to in-frame clones, with some not included. Of around 120,000 clones listed, about two thirds are singletons. The CDR3 runs 12 residues. The V and J ends lost 5 bases and 4 bases respectively, with 8 bases between them. Looked up from germline, CDR1 is MNHNS and CDR2 is SASEGT. Whole-study findings and limits: Prior analysis indicated that the majority of TCR beta V segments exhibited productivity approximately 87% or approximately 30% of the time.

As for this clone: Its antigen is as yet unknown.

The V and J genes are TRBV6-1 and TRBJ1-2, with D uncertain. Source material: PBMCs. The clonotype was recovered from a woman aged 55-70 years in good health and CMV-seropositive. The chain's CDR3 is CASSPDFYGYTF. The CDR3 region has the DNA TGTGCCAGCAGTCCCGACTTCTATGGCTACACCTTC.